Presented here are 31 T cell receptor beta chains from one specimen sequenced in a study of T cell responses to AZD1222 COVID-19 vaccine. Profiling relied on immunoSEQ multiplex PCR, and the TCRdb table lists in-frame clones only, not all of them. The sample lists just over 30,000 clones, around 89% seen once, with 12% to 15% in the top ten. This specimen was peripheral blood, taken 28 days after the second AZD1222 dose. These receptors came from an adult who received the AZD1222 COVID-19 vaccine.

The rearrangement links TRBV6-5 to TRBJ1-3; tentative D call: TRBD1 (6 bases). Germline V gene sequence: CDR1 MNHEY, CDR2 SVGAGI. V was cut by 6 bases and J by 1 base, with 10 bases left in between. The CDR3 length is 14 residues. The CDR3 loop reads CASSQDSSGNTIYF. The CDR3 DNA is TGTGCCAGCAGCCAGGACAGTTCTGGAAACACCATATATTTT.

This sequence joins TRBV5-1 and TRBJ2-1; 14 bases are shared with TRBD2. The trim removed 5 bases at V and 0 bases at J, leaving 10 bases unmatched. Germline V gene data show CDR1 as SGHRS and CDR2 as YFSETQ. The CDR3 length is 19 residues. The CDR3 sequence is CASSFKGLAGVSSYNEQFF. The CDR3 bases are TGCGCCAGCAGTTTCAAGGGACTAGCGGGGGTAAGCTCCTACAATGAGCAGTTCTTC.

The chain is built from TRBV5-1 and TRBJ2-7, with a possible D match to TRBD1 (6 bases). Trimming removed 2 bases from V and 7 bases from J, with 13 bases in between. This CDR3 is built from 13 residues. Per germline, CDR1 SGHRS and CDR2 YFSETQ. The CDR3 sequence is CASSFTGLEEQYF. Written as DNA, the CDR3 is TGCGCCAGCAGCTTTACAGGGTTAGAAGAGCAGTACTTC.

V gene TRBV6-5 combines with J gene TRBJ1-4; D is ambiguous. The germline V and J ends were trimmed by 6 bases and 7 bases, with 6 bases remaining between them. CDR1 is MNHEY, CDR2 SVGAGI, per germline. The CDR3 extends over 11 amino acids. This chain's CDR3 is CASSSGEKLFF. The DNA for the CDR3 is TGTGCCAGCAGCAGTGGTGAAAAACTGTTTTTT.

J is TRBJ2-5 and V is TRBV3-1 (or the pseudogene TRBV3-2), with 8 nucleotides matching TRBD2. Germline CDR1 is LGHDT and CDR2 is YNNKEL (reference sequence). There are 14 residues in the CDR3. V lost 4 bases, J lost 2 bases, and 3 bases stayed unmatched. The chain's CDR3 is CASSPPGGQETQYF. The CDR3 bases are TGTGCCAGCAGCCCCCCGGGGGGGCAAGAGACCCAGTACTTC.

V usage is TRBV7-8 and J usage is TRBJ2-5; 14 bases agree with TRBD2. Trimming cost V 6 bases and J 4 bases; bases outside gene matches: 4. Germline values: CDR1 SGHVS, CDR2 FQNEAQ. The CDR3 covers 15 residues. The CDR3 loop reads CASSSGLAGGETQYF. The CDR3 DNA is TGTGCCAGCAGTTCCGGACTAGCGGGGGGAGAGACCCAGTACTTC.

This chain joins TRBV9 and TRBJ2-5; either TRBD1 or TRBD2 may supply D (5 bases each). Deletions cut 4 bases from V and 4 bases from J, with 14 bases between. Germline assignment: CDR1 SGDLS and CDR2 YYNGEE. The CDR3 loop spans 14 amino acids. In DNA, the CDR3 is TGTGCCAGCAGCTTCTCCGGGACCGCAGAGACCCAGTACTTC. Its translation is CASSFSGTAETQYF.

The chain carries TRBV28 and TRBJ2-3, with 7 bases lining up with TRBD1. The junction had 8 bases not matched to a gene; V was cut back by 6 bases and J by 2 bases. The CDR3 consists of 15 residues. Germline V gene lookup returns CDR1 MDHEN and CDR2 SYDVKM. The CDR3: CASSPGQPLTDTQYF. The CDR3 DNA follows: TGTGCCAGCAGCCCGGGACAGCCACTCACAGATACGCAGTATTTT.

This sequence joins TRBV7-9 and TRBJ2-5, with D tentatively TRBD2 (6 bases). The CDR3 is made up of 13 amino acids. Germline values: CDR1 SEHNR, CDR2 FQNEAQ (reference sequence). Trimming took 3 bases from V and 4 from J, leaving 9 bases between them. This CDR3 is CASSFGGAETQYF. CDR3 bases: TGTGCCAGCAGCTTCGGAGGGGCAGAGACCCAGTACTTC.

This clone was counted a few times. The chain carries TRBV4-1 and TRBJ1-2; unclear D gene. V was clipped by 1 base and J by 6 bases, with 12 bases between them. The CDR3 length is 14 residues. Germline V lookup: CDR1 MGHRA, CDR2 YSYEKL. CDR3 bases: TGCGCCAGCAGCCAAGTTATAAGAGGGAATGGCTACACCTTC. Translating gives CASSQVIRGNGYTF.

The chain joins TRBV6-5 to TRBJ1-6; no reliable D call. V was pared by 0 bases and J by 9 bases, with 3 bases between. The germline gives CDR1 MNHEY, CDR2 SVGAGI. The CDR3 runs 12 residues. CDR3 nucleotides: TGTGCCAGCAGTTACTCGAGTTCACCCCTCCACTTT. Residues: CASSYSSSPLHF.

This clone was counted a single time. This sequence joins TRBV2 and TRBJ1-5; 8 positions match TRBD1. The CDR3 length is 13 residues. Unmatched junction bases numbered 7, after V lost 6 bases and J lost 9 bases. Looked up from germline, CDR1 is SNHLY and CDR2 is FYNNEI. The CDR3, as DNA: TGTGCCAGCAGGAGCGGGACAGGTGGGCCCCAGCATTTT. This translates into CASRSGTGGPQHF.

The V gene is TRBV20-1, the J gene TRBJ2-1; 9 bases are shared with TRBD1. Germline lookup yields CDR1 DFQATT and CDR2 SNEGSKA (reference sequence). The CDR3 length is 15 residues. The trim removed 3 bases at V and 1 base at J, leaving 4 bases unmatched. The CDR3 is CSASLQGASYNEQFF. Written as DNA, the CDR3 is TGCAGTGCTAGTCTACAGGGGGCTTCCTACAATGAGCAGTTCTTC.

The chain combines TRBV20-1 with TRBJ1-2, with D perhaps TRBD1 (6 bases). The germline V gene has CDR1 DFQATT and CDR2 SNEGSKA (reference sequence). Trimming removed 6 bases from V and 4 bases from J, with 12 bases in between. The CDR3 contains 12 residues. CDR3 sequence (DNA): TGCAGTGCGAGTAGAGGGGGCTATGGCTACACCTTC. Translated, it gives CSASRGGYGYTF.

The chain carries TRBV29-1 and TRBJ1-2; perhaps TRBD1 as D (6 bases). The V end was cut by 6 bases, the J end by 4 bases, with 12 bases between. This CDR3 is built from 12 residues. The germline V gene encodes CDR1 SQVTM and CDR2 ANQGSEA. The CDR3 sequence: CSVEDSSYGYTF. In nucleotides, the CDR3 is TGCAGCGTGGAGGACAGCTCCTATGGCTACACCTTC.

This chain uses TRBV7-2 with TRBJ2-3; the match to TRBD2 covers 9 bases. V lost 1 base and J lost 8; bases outside the gene matches: 7. The CDR3 has 15 residues. CDR1 is SGHTA and CDR2 is FQGNSA in the germline V gene. CDR3 protein: CASSLEGTSQGTQYF. The CDR3 DNA follows: TGTGCCAGCAGCTTAGAAGGGACTAGCCAAGGTACGCAGTATTTT. The full variable domain, rest sourced from reference TRBV7-2 and TRBJ2-3, is GAGVSQSPSNKVTEKGKDVELRCDPISGHTALYWYRQSLGQGLEFLIYFQGNSAPDKSGLPSDRFSAERTGGSVSTLTIQRTQQEDSAVYLCASSLEGTSQGTQYFGPGTRLTVL.

The chain couples TRBV3-1 (or the pseudogene TRBV3-2) to TRBJ1-3; no clear D gene. The ends were cut back, 1 base at V and 4 bases at J, with 8 bases in the middle. Per the germline V gene, CDR1 is LGHDT and CDR2 is YNNKEL (reference sequence). The CDR3 loop spans 14 amino acids. DNA of the CDR3: TGTGCCAGCAGCCAAGCTTCGAAAGGAAACACCATATATTTT. Translated: CASSQASKGNTIYF.

This rearrangement joins TRBV3-1 (or the pseudogene TRBV3-2) to TRBJ1-2; no clear D. This CDR3 has 15 residues. CDR1 and CDR2 from the germline V gene are LGHDT and YNNKEL (reference sequence). With 1 base removed from V and 4 bases from J, the gap between germline ends came to 13 bases. The CDR3 is CASSQAARPLYGYTF. CDR3 nucleotide sequence: TGTGCCAGCAGCCAAGCAGCCCGGCCTCTCTATGGCTACACCTTC.

This clone has a handful of counts. This chain links TRBV12-3 or TRBV12-4 with TRBJ2-1; tentatively, D is TRBD2 (6 bases). This CDR3 has 13 residues. With 3 bases removed from V and 9 bases from J, the gap between germline ends came to 12 bases. CDR3 nucleotides: TGTGCCAGCAGTTTCCTAGCTAGCGTTGAGCAGTTCTTC. Translation gives CASSFLASVEQFF.

The chain has TRBV9 and TRBJ2-5, with D unclear. Trimming removed 0 bases at V and 2 bases at J, with 5 bases between. CDR3 length equals 13 residues. Germline assignment: CDR1 SGDLS and CDR2 YYNGEE. The DNA for the CDR3 is TGTGCCAGCAGCGTAGCCGTACAAGAGACCCAGTACTTC. Its translation is CASSVAVQETQYF. Supplemented by reference TRBV9 and TRBJ2-5, the full variable domain reads DSGVTQTPKHLITATGQRVTLRCSPRSGDLSVYWYQQSLDQGLQFLIQYYNGEERAKGNILERFSAQQFPDLHSELNLSSLELGDSALYFCASSVAVQETQYFGPGTRLLVL.

The V gene is TRBV10-2, the J gene TRBJ2-7; 10 bases match TRBD2. With 7 bases clipped from V and 0 bases from J, the junction kept 3 bases outside the gene matches. The CDR3 is 14 amino acids. Germline V gives CDR1 WSHSY, CDR2 SAAADI. The CDR3 nucleotides read TGCGCCAGCACTAGCGGGGGAGTCTCCTACGAGCAGTACTTC. Protein product: CASTSGGVSYEQYF.

This chain joins TRBV6-2 or TRBV6-3 and TRBJ2-7; 7 bases agree with TRBD1. The germline V gene has CDR1 MNHEY and CDR2 SVGEGT. The CDR3 is made up of 15 amino acids. The J segment lost 3 bases and the V segment lost 2 bases, leaving 7 bases of the junction unmatched. CDR3: CASSYETGQRYEQYF. DNA of the CDR3: TGTGCCAGCAGTTACGAAACGGGACAGCGCTACGAGCAGTACTTC.

The rearrangement links TRBV27 to TRBJ1-2; no clear D. The V gene's germline CDR1 is MNHEY and CDR2 SMNVEV (reference sequence). This CDR3 has 13 amino acids. The ends were cut back, 0 bases at V and 2 bases at J, with 4 bases in the middle. The CDR3 nucleotides are TGTGCCAGCAGTTTATCTCCCAACTATGGCTACACCTTC. Translating it yields CASSLSPNYGYTF.

This chain joins TRBV19 and TRBJ1-1; unclear D gene. The CDR3 has 14 amino acids. Trimming pared 2 bases from V and 0 bases from J, leaving 7 bases between. Per germline, CDR1 LNHDA and CDR2 SQIVND (reference sequence). CDR3 sequence: CASSIRDMNTEAFF. Written as DNA, the CDR3 is TGTGCCAGTAGTATAAGAGACATGAACACTGAAGCTTTCTTT.

This sequence joins TRBV9 and TRBJ1-3; D is unresolved. With 0 bases removed from V and 2 bases from J, the gap between germline ends came to 6 bases. The CDR3 extends over 14 amino acids. Germline V gene lookup returns CDR1 SGDLS and CDR2 YYNGEE. The CDR3 reads CASSVGGTGNTIYF. CDR3 nucleotides: TGTGCCAGCAGCGTAGGAGGGACTGGAAACACCATATATTTT.

A single count supports this clone. The chain links TRBV5-1 to TRBJ2-3; D possibly corresponds to TRBD2 (6 bases). This CDR3 is 15 amino acids long. Germline V CDR1 and CDR2: SGHRS, YFSETQ. V shed 0 bases and J shed 2 bases, with 10 bases lying between them. CDR3 region: CASSLAGLSTDTQYF. CDR3 sequence (DNA): TGCGCCAGCAGCTTGGCCGGACTATCCACAGATACGCAGTATTTT.

The genes are TRBV7-2 and TRBJ1-2, with D possibly TRBD1 on 5 matching bases. CDR1 is SGHTA, CDR2 FQGNSA, per germline. This CDR3 has 14 amino acids. Trimming stripped 5 bases from V and 7 bases from J, with 17 bases between. The chain's CDR3 is CASSAQEGPGGYTF. The CDR3 DNA sequence: TGTGCCAGCAGCGCCCAGGAGGGGCCGGGTGGCTACACCTTC. Drawing the rest from reference TRBV7-2 and TRBJ1-2, the complete variable domain is GAGVSQSPSNKVTEKGKDVELRCDPISGHTALYWYRQSLGQGLEFLIYFQGNSAPDKSGLPSDRFSAERTGGSVSTLTIQRTQQEDSAVYLCASSAQEGPGGYTFGSGTRLTVV.

This clone was seen once. One end of the junction does not line up with germline, which may come from a read error. The V and J genes are TRBV5-6 and TRBJ1-2; no definite D call. This CDR3 contains 12 residues. CDR1 is SGHDT, CDR2 YYEEEE, per germline. This CDR3 reads CASSLVPAGLSF. The CDR3 nucleotides are TGTGCCAGCAGCTTGGTGCCGGCAGGCCTTTCCTTC.

The gene calls are TRBV2 and TRBJ1-2; maybe TRBD1 (6 bases). CDR3 length: 13 residues. The germline CDR1 and CDR2 sequences are SNHLY and FYNNEI. The V end lost 5 bases, the J end lost 4 bases, and 11 bases lay between the germline ends. CDR3 residues: CASSTGLVYGYTF. DNA of the CDR3: TGTGCCAGCAGTACAGGGTTGGTCTATGGCTACACCTTC.

The rearrangement links TRBV28 to TRBJ1-2, with a weak D call TRBD1 (5 bases). V was shortened by 1 base and J by 3 bases, with 6 bases between the two germline ends. CDR3 length: 13 amino acids. Germline V lookup: CDR1 MDHEN, CDR2 SYDVKM. The chain's CDR3 is CASSLSGDYGYTF. CDR3 coding DNA: TGTGCCAGCAGTTTATCGGGGGACTATGGCTACACCTTC.

This sequence joins TRBV7-2 and TRBJ2-7; maybe TRBD2 (5 bases). Germline V gene sequence: CDR1 SGHTA, CDR2 FQGNSA. The germline V and J ends were trimmed by 0 bases and 0 bases, with 9 bases remaining between them. The CDR3 totals 15 residues. CDR3 in amino acids: CASSLAGSRSYEQYF. Here the CDR3 DNA reads TGTGCCAGCAGCTTAGCGGGGAGCCGCTCCTACGAGCAGTACTTC. Full variable domain (remainder filled in from reference TRBV7-2 and TRBJ2-7): GAGVSQSPSNKVTEKGKDVELRCDPISGHTALYWYRQSLGQGLEFLIYFQGNSAPDKSGLPSDRFSAERTGGSVSTLTIQRTQQEDSAVYLCASSLAGSRSYEQYFGPGTRLTVT.